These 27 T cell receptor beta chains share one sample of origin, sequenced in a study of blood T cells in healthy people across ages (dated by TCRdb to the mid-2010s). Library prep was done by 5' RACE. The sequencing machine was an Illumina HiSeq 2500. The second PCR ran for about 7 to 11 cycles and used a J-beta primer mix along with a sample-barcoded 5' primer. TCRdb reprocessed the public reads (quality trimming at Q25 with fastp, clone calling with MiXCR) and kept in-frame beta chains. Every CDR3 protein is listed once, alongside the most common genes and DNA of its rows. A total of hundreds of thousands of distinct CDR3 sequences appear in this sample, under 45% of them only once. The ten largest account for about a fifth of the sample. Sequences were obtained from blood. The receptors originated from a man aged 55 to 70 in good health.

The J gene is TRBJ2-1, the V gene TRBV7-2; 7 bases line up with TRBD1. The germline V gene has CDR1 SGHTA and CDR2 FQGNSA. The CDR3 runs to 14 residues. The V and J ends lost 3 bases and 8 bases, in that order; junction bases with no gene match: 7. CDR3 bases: TGTGCCAGCAGCTTCGGACAGGTTGGCTATGAGCAGTTCTTC. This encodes CASSFGQVGYEQFF. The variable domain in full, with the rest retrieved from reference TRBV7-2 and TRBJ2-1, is GAGVSQSPSNKVTEKGKDVELRCDPISGHTALYWYRQSLGQGLEFLIYFQGNSAPDKSGLPSDRFSAERTGGSVSTLTIQRTQQEDSAVYLCASSFGQVGYEQFFGPGTRLTVL.

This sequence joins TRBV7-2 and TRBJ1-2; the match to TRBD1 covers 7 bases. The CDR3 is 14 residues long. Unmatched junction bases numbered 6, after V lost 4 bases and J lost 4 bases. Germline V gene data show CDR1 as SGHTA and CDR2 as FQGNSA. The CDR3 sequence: CASSSKTGSYGYTF. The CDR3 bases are TGTGCCAGCAGCTCTAAGACAGGGAGCTATGGCTACACCTTC.

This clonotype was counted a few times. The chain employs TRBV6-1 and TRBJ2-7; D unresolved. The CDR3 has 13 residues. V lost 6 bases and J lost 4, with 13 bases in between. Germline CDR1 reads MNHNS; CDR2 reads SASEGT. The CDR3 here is CASRMVSVYEQYF. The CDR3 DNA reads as TGTGCCAGCAGGATGGTTTCGGTGTACGAGCAGTACTTC.

CDR3 sequence reads: CASSVDRGIANEQFF. CDR3 nucleotide sequence: TGTGCCAGCAGCGTGGATCGAGGGATCGCTAATGAGCAGTTCTTC. The J gene is TRBJ2-1, the V gene TRBV11-2, with D perhaps matching TRBD2 (5 bases). CDR1 is SGHAT, CDR2 FQNNGV, per germline. Trimming stripped 5 bases from V and 7 bases from J, with 18 bases between. CDR3 length equals 15 residues.

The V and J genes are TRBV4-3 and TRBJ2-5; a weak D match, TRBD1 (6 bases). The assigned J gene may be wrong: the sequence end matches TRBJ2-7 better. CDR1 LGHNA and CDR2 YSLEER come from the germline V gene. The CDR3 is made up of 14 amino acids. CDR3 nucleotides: TGCGCCAGCAGCCAAGAGGCAGGGGATTACGAGCAGTACTTC. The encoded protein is CASSQEAGDYEQYF.

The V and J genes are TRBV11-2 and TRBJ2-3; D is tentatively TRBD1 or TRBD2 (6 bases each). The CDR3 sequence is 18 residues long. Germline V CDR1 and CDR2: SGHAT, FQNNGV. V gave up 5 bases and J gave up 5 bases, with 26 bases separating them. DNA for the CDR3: TGTGCCAGCAGCCTGATACTCGGGGGCAACTTGTCTGAAGATACGCAGTATTTT. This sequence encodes CASSLILGGNLSEDTQYF.

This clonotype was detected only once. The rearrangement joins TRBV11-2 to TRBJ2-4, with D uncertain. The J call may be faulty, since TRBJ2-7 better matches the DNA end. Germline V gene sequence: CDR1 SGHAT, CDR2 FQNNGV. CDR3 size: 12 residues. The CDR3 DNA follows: TGTGCCACCAGGCGATGGGATTACGAGCAGTACTTC. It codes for CATRRWDYEQYF.

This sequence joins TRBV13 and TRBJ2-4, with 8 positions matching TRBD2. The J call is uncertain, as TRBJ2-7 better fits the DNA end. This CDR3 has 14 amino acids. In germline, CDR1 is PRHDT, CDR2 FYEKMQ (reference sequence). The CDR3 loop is CASSRGGVIYEQYF. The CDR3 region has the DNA TGTGCCAGCAGTCGGGGGGGCGTCATCTACGAGCAGTACTTC.

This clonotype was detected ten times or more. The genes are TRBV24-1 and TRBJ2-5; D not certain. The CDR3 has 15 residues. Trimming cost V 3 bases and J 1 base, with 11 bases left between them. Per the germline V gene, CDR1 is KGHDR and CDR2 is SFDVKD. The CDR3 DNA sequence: TGTGCCACCAGTGATCAAGGGCCTACCCAAGAGACCCAGTACTTC. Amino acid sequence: CATSDQGPTQETQYF.

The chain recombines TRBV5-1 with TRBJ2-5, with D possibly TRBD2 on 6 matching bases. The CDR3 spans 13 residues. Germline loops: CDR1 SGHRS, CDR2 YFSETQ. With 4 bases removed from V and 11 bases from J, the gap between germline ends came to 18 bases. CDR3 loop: CASSKTSLDEQYF. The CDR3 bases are TGCGCCAGCAGCAAGACTAGTTTGGATGAGCAGTACTTC.

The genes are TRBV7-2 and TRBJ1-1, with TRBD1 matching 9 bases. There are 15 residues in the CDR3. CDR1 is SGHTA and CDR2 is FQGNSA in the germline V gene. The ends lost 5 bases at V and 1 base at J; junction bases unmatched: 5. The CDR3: CASSRTGDGNTEAFF. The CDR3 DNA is TGTGCCAGCAGCAGGACAGGGGACGGGAACACTGAAGCTTTCTTT.

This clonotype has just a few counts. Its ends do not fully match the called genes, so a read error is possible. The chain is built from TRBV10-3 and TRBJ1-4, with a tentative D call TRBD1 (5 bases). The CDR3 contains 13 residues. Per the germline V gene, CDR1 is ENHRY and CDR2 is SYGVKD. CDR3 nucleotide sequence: TGTGCCATCGGTGACAGCCTAGGCGAAAAACTGTTTTTT. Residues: CAIGDSLGEKLFF.

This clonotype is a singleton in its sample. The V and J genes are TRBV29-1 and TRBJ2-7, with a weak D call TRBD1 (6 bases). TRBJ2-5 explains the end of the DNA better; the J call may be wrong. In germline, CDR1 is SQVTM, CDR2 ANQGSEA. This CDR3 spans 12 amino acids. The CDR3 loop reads CSVLSGEETQYF. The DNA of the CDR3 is TGCAGCGTTCTATCAGGGGAAGAGACCCAGTACTTC.

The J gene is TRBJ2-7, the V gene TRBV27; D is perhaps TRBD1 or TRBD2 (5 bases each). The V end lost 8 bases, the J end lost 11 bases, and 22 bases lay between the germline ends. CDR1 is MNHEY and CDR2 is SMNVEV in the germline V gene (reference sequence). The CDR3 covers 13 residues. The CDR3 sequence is CASGLRTNSPEYF. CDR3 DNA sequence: TGTGCCAGCGGACTTCGGACAAATTCCCCAGAGTACTTC.

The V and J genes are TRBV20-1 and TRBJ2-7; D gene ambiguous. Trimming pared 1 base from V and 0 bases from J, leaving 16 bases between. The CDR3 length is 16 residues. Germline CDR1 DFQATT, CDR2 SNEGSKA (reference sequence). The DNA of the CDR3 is TGCAGTGCTAGAGCAGGCACAGAAATATTCTCCTACGAGCAGTACTTC. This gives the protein CSARAGTEIFSYEQYF.

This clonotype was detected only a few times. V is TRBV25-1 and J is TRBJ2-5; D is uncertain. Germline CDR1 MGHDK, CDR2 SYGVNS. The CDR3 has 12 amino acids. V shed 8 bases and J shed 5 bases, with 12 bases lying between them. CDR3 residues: CASGLTGETQYF. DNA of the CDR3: TGTGCCAGCGGCTTAACCGGGGAGACCCAGTACTTC. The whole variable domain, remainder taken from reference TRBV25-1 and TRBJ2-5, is EADIYQTPRYLVIGTGKKITLECSQTMGHDKMYWYQQDPGMELHLIHYSYGVNSTEKGDLSSESTVSRIRTEHFPLTLESARPSHTSQYLCASGLTGETQYFGPGTRLLVL.

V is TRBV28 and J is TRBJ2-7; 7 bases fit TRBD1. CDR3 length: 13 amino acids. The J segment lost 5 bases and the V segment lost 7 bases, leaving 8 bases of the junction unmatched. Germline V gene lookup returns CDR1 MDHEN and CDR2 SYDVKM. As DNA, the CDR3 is TGTGCCAGCACCATTGACAGGGACCACGAGCAGTACTTC. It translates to CASTIDRDHEQYF.

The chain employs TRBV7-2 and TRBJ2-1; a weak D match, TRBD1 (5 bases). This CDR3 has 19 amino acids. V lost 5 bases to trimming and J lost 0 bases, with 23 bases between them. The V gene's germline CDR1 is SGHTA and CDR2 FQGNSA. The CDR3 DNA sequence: TGTGCCAGCAGCCCCCGCTCCACAGGCAGACCGAGCTCCTACAATGAGCAGTTCTTC. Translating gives CASSPRSTGRPSSYNEQFF. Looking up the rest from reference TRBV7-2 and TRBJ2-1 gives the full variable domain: GAGVSQSPSNKVTEKGKDVELRCDPISGHTALYWYRQSLGQGLEFLIYFQGNSAPDKSGLPSDRFSAERTGGSVSTLTIQRTQQEDSAVYLCASSPRSTGRPSSYNEQFFGPGTRLTVL.

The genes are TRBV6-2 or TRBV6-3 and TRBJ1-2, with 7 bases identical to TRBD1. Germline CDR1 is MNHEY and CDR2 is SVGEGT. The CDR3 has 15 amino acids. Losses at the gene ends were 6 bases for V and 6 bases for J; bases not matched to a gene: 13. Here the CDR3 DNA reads TGTGCCAGCAGGAGCCATAATGACAGGGACGATGGCTACACCTTC. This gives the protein CASRSHNDRDDGYTF.

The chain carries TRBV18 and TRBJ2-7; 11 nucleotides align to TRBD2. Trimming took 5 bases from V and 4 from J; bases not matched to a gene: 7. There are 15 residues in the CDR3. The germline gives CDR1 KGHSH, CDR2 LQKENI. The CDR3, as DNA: TGTGCCAGCTCAATAGCGGGGGGGATCTTGTACGAGCAGTACTTC. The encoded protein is CASSIAGGILYEQYF.

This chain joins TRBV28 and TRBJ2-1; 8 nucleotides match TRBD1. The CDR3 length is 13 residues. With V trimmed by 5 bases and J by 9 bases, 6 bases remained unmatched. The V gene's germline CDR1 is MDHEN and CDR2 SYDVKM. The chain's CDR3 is CASSAQGAGEQFF. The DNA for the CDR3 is TGTGCCAGCAGTGCGCAGGGGGCAGGTGAGCAGTTCTTC.

CDR3 in DNA: TGCAGCTCAACGGTAGCGGGGGAGACAGATACGCAGTATTTT. Encoded protein: CSSTVAGETDTQYF. This rearrangement joins TRBV29-1 to TRBJ2-3; TRBD2 aligns across 9 bases. Looked up from germline, CDR1 is SQVTM and CDR2 is ANQGSEA. V lost 8 bases to trimming and J lost 3 bases; unmatched junction nucleotides: 9. The CDR3 is 14 amino acids.

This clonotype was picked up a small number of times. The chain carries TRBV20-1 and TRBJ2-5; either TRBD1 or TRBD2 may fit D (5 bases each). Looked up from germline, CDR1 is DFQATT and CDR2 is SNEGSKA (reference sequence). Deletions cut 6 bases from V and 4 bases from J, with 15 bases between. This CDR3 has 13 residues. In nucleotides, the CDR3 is TGCAGTGCCCTGGGACCAACCCCAGAGACCCAGTACTTC. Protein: CSALGPTPETQYF.

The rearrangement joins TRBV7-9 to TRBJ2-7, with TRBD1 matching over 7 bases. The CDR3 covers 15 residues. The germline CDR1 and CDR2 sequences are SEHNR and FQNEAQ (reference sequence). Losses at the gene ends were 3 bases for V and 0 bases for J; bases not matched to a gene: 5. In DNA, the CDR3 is TGTGCCAGCAGCTTTACCGACAGGGCCTCCTACGAGCAGTACTTC. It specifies CASSFTDRASYEQYF.

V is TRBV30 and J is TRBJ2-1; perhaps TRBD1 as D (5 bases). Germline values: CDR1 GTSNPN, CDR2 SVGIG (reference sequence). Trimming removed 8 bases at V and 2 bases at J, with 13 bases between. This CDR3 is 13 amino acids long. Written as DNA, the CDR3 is TGTGCCCTGGTGGGGCTACCCTACAATGAGCAGTTCTTC. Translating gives CALVGLPYNEQFF.

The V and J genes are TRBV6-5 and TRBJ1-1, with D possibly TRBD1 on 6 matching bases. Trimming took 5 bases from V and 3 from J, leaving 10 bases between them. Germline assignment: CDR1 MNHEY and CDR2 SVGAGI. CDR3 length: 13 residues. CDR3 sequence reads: CASSDPGDTEAFF. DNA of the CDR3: TGTGCCAGCAGTGACCCAGGGGACACTGAAGCTTTCTTT.

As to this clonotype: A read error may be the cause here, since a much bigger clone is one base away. CDR3 in amino acids: CASSLSRQGAEQFF. The CDR3 DNA sequence: TGTGCCAGCAGCTTATCGAGACAGGGGGCCGAGCAGTTCTTC. The V and J genes are TRBV7-2 and TRBJ2-1; 10 bases line up with TRBD1. Germline V gives CDR1 SGHTA, CDR2 FQGNSA. With 2 bases clipped from V and 10 bases from J, the junction kept 5 bases outside the gene matches. The CDR3 is 14 amino acids.